The 19 T cell receptor beta chains reported below all come from one sample, sequenced in a study of chemoradiotherapy in HPV16-positive cancers. Measured with immunoSEQ multiplex PCR; TCRdb has only the in-frame clones, and not every one. The table has about 29,000 clones, roughly nine tenths seen once. Sequences were derived from blood, sampled from a patient who underwent chemoradiotherapy. The receptors here all came from a human donor with HPV-associated anogenital cancer.

V usage is TRBV7-9 and J usage is TRBJ2-3; 9 bases match TRBD2. Germline V gives CDR1 SEHNR, CDR2 FQNEAQ (reference sequence). The CDR3 is 19 amino acids. Losses at the gene ends were 3 bases for V and 1 base for J; bases not matched to a gene: 14. Here the CDR3 DNA reads TGTGCCAGCAGCTTTCCCGCCGCGGGGGGGGGCGAGGGCACAGATACGCAGTATTTT. This sequence encodes CASSFPAAGGGEGTDTQYF.

The chain joins TRBV30 to TRBJ2-4; 8 positions match TRBD2. The CDR3 is 14 amino acids. The germline V gene has CDR1 GTSNPN and CDR2 SVGIG (reference sequence). V trimming: 3 bases; J trimming: 6 bases; junction bases outside the gene matches: 7. The CDR3, as DNA: TGTGCCTGGAGCGCAAGCGGGAGTGCAAACATTCAGTACTTC. It encodes CAWSASGSANIQYF.

Only one count was recorded for this clone. The chain recombines TRBV7-6 with TRBJ1-4; TRBD1 matches 9 bases. The CDR3 extends over 14 amino acids. Germline values: CDR1 SGHVS, CDR2 FNYEAQ. Trimming removed 5 bases from V and 5 bases from J; junction bases left unmatched: 3. Here the CDR3 reads CASSPGQGNEKLFF. The CDR3 coding sequence is TGTGCCAGCAGCCCCGGACAGGGGAATGAAAAACTGTTTTTT. Together with reference TRBV7-6 and TRBJ1-4, the CDR3 gives the full variable domain: GAGVSQSPRYKVTKRGQDVALRCDPISGHVSLYWYRQALGQGPEFLTYFNYEAQQDKSGLPNDRFSAERPEGSISTLTIQRTEQRDSAMYRCASSPGQGNEKLFFGSGTQLSVL.

The rearrangement uses TRBV28 and TRBJ2-1, with a possible D match to TRBD1 (5 bases). Between the trimmed V and J ends, which lost 9 bases and 5 bases, there was a span of 23 bases. The CDR3 contains 16 residues. Per germline, CDR1 MDHEN and CDR2 SYDVKM. CDR3 DNA: TGTGCCAGAGGGGAAGTGGGGCGCGTCCCTGACAATGAGCAGTTCTTC. Translating it yields CARGEVGRVPDNEQFF.

This chain links TRBV6-1 with TRBJ1-1; no clear D. Germline assignment: CDR1 MNHNS and CDR2 SASEGT. V lost 4 bases to trimming and J lost 4 bases, with 10 bases between them. This CDR3 is 13 amino acids long. The CDR3 here is CASSAKTLTEAFF. The DNA of the CDR3 is TGTGCCAGCAGTGCCAAGACCCTCACTGAAGCTTTCTTT.

The V and J genes are TRBV5-1 and TRBJ1-2, with D tentatively TRBD1 (5 bases). The germline CDR1 and CDR2 sequences are SGHRS and YFSETQ. The V gene lost 0 bases and the J gene lost 0 bases, with 18 bases spanning the gap. The CDR3 totals 18 residues. The CDR3 here is CASSLAFDSLQANYGYTF. For the CDR3, the DNA is TGCGCCAGCAGCTTGGCCTTTGACAGTCTTCAAGCTAACTATGGCTACACCTTC. Filled out from reference TRBV5-1 and TRBJ1-2, the complete variable domain reads KAGVTQTPRYLIKTRGQQVTLSCSPISGHRSVSWYQQTPGQGLQFLFEYFSETQRNKGNFPGRFSGRQFSNSRSEMNVSTLELGDSALYLCASSLAFDSLQANYGYTFGSGTRLTVV.

The V call is TRBV19, the J call TRBJ2-2, with D perhaps matching TRBD2 (5 bases). V lost 3 bases to trimming and J lost 3 bases, with 8 bases between them. The CDR3 loop spans 14 amino acids. Germline CDR1 is LNHDA and CDR2 is SQIVND (reference sequence). CDR3 protein: CASSIGRDTGELFF. CDR3 DNA sequence: TGTGCCAGTAGTATCGGGCGGGACACCGGGGAGCTGTTTTTT.

The V and J genes are TRBV28 and TRBJ1-2; 8 nucleotides match TRBD1. V lost 5 bases to trimming and J lost 2 bases; unmatched junction nucleotides: 7. Germline CDR1 and CDR2: MDHEN and SYDVKM. This CDR3 has 15 amino acids. The DNA for the CDR3 is TGTGCCAGCAGTGAGACAGGGGTTTCGAACTATGGCTACACCTTC. Translation: CASSETGVSNYGYTF.

The rearrangement links TRBV2 to TRBJ2-2; 7 nucleotides agree with TRBD1. This CDR3 comprises 15 residues. CDR1 is SNHLY, CDR2 FYNNEI, per germline. J lost 2 bases, V lost 7 bases, and 7 bases had no gene match. In nucleotides, the CDR3 is TGTGCCAGCACCGGGACAGCGATTAACACCGGGGAGCTGTTTTTT. Amino acids: CASTGTAINTGELFF.

The rearrangement joins TRBV20-1 to TRBJ2-5, with D uncertain. Trimming left V 7 bases short and J 2 bases short, with 8 bases between. The length of the CDR3 is 11 residues. The germline V gene encodes CDR1 DFQATT and CDR2 SNEGSKA (reference sequence). CDR3 DNA sequence: TGCAGTGGGGCTAGACAAGAGACCCAGTACTTC. This gives the protein CSGARQETQYF.

The chain uses TRBV6-5 and TRBJ2-7; possibly TRBD1 for D (6 bases). The CDR3 has 13 residues. Trimming pared 2 bases from V and 3 bases from J, leaving 8 bases between. Germline lookup yields CDR1 MNHEY and CDR2 SVGAGI. CDR3 DNA sequence: TGTGCCAGCAGTTACAGGGGGTACTACGAGCAGTACTTC. Residues: CASSYRGYYEQYF.

This chain links TRBV6-5 with TRBJ1-2, with TRBD1 as a possible D gene (6 bases). The CDR3 is 14 amino acids. In germline, CDR1 is MNHEY, CDR2 SVGAGI. The V end was cut by 2 bases, the J end by 4 bases, with 11 bases between. The CDR3 coding sequence is TGTGCCAGCAGTTACGCCACAGGGTTCTATGGCTACACCTTC. This sequence encodes CASSYATGFYGYTF.

The chain couples TRBV7-2 to TRBJ2-3; 9 nucleotides match TRBD1. This CDR3 is built from 16 residues. V shed 1 base, J shed 3 bases, and the junction held 5 bases outside the gene matches. The germline gives CDR1 SGHTA, CDR2 FQGNSA. The CDR3 region is CASSLVGTGWTDTQYF. The CDR3 nucleotides are TGTGCCAGCAGCTTAGTGGGGACAGGGTGGACAGATACGCAGTATTTT.

The chain has TRBV4-1 and TRBJ2-2, with 14 bases matching TRBD2. The CDR3 totals 18 residues. Germline CDR1 MGHRA, CDR2 YSYEKL. V gave up 1 base and J gave up 5 bases; unmatched junction bases: 6. CDR3 nucleotides: TGCGCCAGCAGCCAAGCGGGACTAGCGGGAGTAGGGACCGGGGAGCTGTTTTTT. Protein product: CASSQAGLAGVGTGELFF.

This clone was picked up a small number of times. The chain combines TRBV27 with TRBJ2-3, with D perhaps matching TRBD1 or TRBD2 (6 bases each). The CDR3 covers 14 residues. Germline CDR1 is MNHEY and CDR2 is SMNVEV (reference sequence). The ends were cut back, 1 base at V and 4 bases at J, with 9 bases in the middle. The CDR3 DNA follows: TGTGCCAGCAGTTTATATGGGGGGCCAGATACGCAGTATTTT. Its translation is CASSLYGGPDTQYF.

The CDR3 protein is CASSLSIDALYEQYF. CDR3 coding DNA: TGTGCCAGCAGTTTATCGATCGACGCCCTCTACGAGCAGTACTTC. The gene calls are TRBV27 and TRBJ2-7; D gene uncertain. V dropped 0 bases and J dropped 3 bases, with 12 bases sitting between them. CDR1 and CDR2 from the germline V gene are MNHEY and SMNVEV (reference sequence). The CDR3 totals 15 residues.

This chain joins TRBV4-1 and TRBJ1-2; 7 nucleotides agree with TRBD1. Per germline, CDR1 MGHRA and CDR2 YSYEKL. Losses at the gene ends were 1 base for V and 5 bases for J; bases not matched to a gene: 7. This CDR3 spans 15 amino acids. The CDR3 nucleotides read TGCGCCAGCAGCCAAGTAAGGGGACAGCTATATGGCTACACCTTC. Its translation is CASSQVRGQLYGYTF.

In this sample, this clone turned up a few times. The chain employs TRBV6-1 and TRBJ1-2, with 7 positions matching TRBD1. Losses at the gene ends were 4 bases for V and 4 bases for J; bases not matched to a gene: 9. Germline lookup yields CDR1 MNHNS and CDR2 SASEGT. CDR3 length: 15 residues. The CDR3: CASSALRDSLYGYTF. CDR3 in DNA: TGTGCCAGCAGTGCCCTCCGGGACAGCCTCTATGGCTACACCTTC.

The rearrangement links TRBV27 to TRBJ2-1, with D maybe TRBD2 (5 bases). From germline, CDR1 is MNHEY and CDR2 SMNVEV (reference sequence). V shed 1 base and J shed 0 bases, with 13 bases lying between them. The CDR3 covers 17 residues. CDR3 loop: CASSLLLTRSSYNEQFF. The CDR3 nucleotides read TGTGCCAGCAGTTTATTGCTAACTAGGAGCTCCTACAATGAGCAGTTCTTC.